This T cell receptor beta chain comes out of a study of cytomegalovirus exposure and HLA in healthy donors. PCR primers comprised 60 Vbeta and 13 Jbeta primers. The data were produced by immunoSEQ multiplex PCR, yet TCRdb's version contains in-frame clones alone and is incomplete. There are 150,000 to 200,000 clones in the sample; about 10% occur only once, and 1% to 1.5% lies in the top ten. CDR1 is PRHDT and CDR2 is FYEKMQ in the germline V gene (reference sequence). This CDR3 region has 13 residues. Trimming removed 5 bases at V and 3 bases at J, with 9 bases between. The chain carries TRBV13 and TRBJ2-3; D remains ambiguous. The TCR was taken from a woman aged 25 to 39 in good health and CMV-seropositive. Sequenced input: PBMCs. The CDR3 DNA follows: TGTGCCAGCAGCCCTTTTCGTACAGATACGCAGTATTTT. Protein product: CASSPFRTDTQYF.